The 14 T cell receptor beta chains in this list originate from one sample, sequenced in a study of CD8 T cells in ankylosing spondylitis. TCRdb re-called the 5' RACE reads through MiXCR, storing one row per CDR3 protein. This sample yields about 89,000 distinct CDR3 sequences, of which around 30% are seen a single time; roughly three fifths belongs to the top ten. The specimen sequenced was blood, either unsorted or a sorted T cell fraction (not recorded which). The origin of the receptors is a male donor with ankylosing spondylitis or in good health (not recorded which).

CDR3: CASSLEGGLGDTEAFF. The CDR3 DNA is TGCGCCAGCAGCTTGGAAGGGGGGTTGGGGGATACTGAAGCTTTCTTT. V usage is TRBV5-1 and J usage is TRBJ1-1, with D tentatively TRBD1 (6 bases). V lost 0 bases and J 5 bases, leaving 17 bases between the germline ends. The V gene's germline CDR1 is SGHRS and CDR2 YFSETQ. CDR3 length: 16 residues.

The genes are TRBV10-3 and TRBJ2-3; maybe TRBD1 (7 bases). This CDR3 contains 15 residues. V gave up 6 bases and J gave up 4 bases, with 17 bases separating them. CDR1 is ENHRY and CDR2 is SYGVKD in the germline V gene. The CDR3 region is CAISPDRAGSDTQYF. CDR3 coding DNA: TGTGCCATCAGCCCCGACAGGGCGGGGTCAGATACGCAGTATTTT.

The J gene is TRBJ1-5, the V gene TRBV2; D gene ambiguous. V dropped 2 bases and J dropped 4 bases, with 12 bases sitting between them. The germline CDR1 and CDR2 sequences are SNHLY and FYNNEI. The CDR3 covers 15 residues. CDR3 sequence: CASSESPGSNQPQHF. DNA for the CDR3: TGTGCCAGCAGTGAATCCCCGGGATCAAATCAGCCCCAGCATTTT. Looking up the rest from reference TRBV2 and TRBJ1-5 gives the full variable domain: EPEVTQTPSHQVTQMGQEVILRCVPISNHLYFYWYRQILGQKVEFLVSFYNNEISEKSEIFDDQFSVERPDGSNFTLKIRSTKLEDSAMYFCASSESPGSNQPQHFGDGTRLSIL.

The CDR3 DNA follows: TGCGCCAGCAGCCAACTTCATGGGGGGGACTATGGCTACACCTTC. Protein product: CASSQLHGGDYGYTF. The chain employs TRBV4-1 and TRBJ1-2, with TRBD1 as a possible D gene (5 bases). V dropped 2 bases and J dropped 3 bases, with 13 bases sitting between them. Germline V lookup: CDR1 MGHRA, CDR2 YSYEKL. This CDR3 comprises 15 residues.

In this sample, this clonotype turned up a few times. The chain couples TRBV20-1 to TRBJ2-7; 8 bases fit TRBD2. Germline trimming cut 1 base from V and 4 bases from J; bases unmatched to any gene: 9. CDR1 and CDR2 (germline): DFQATT, SNEGSKA (reference sequence). The CDR3 spans 15 residues. The CDR3 coding sequence is TGCAGTGCTAGAGTCATAGCGGGAACGGGATACGAGCAGTACTTC. Amino acid sequence: CSARVIAGTGYEQYF.

V usage is TRBV5-1 and J usage is TRBJ2-1; possibly TRBD1 or TRBD2 for D (5 bases each). Germline V gene lookup returns CDR1 SGHRS and CDR2 YFSETQ. This CDR3 is built from 14 residues. V lost 4 bases to trimming and J lost 8 bases, with 16 bases between them. CDR3 in amino acids: CASSRDPRRDEQFF. DNA for the CDR3: TGCGCCAGCAGCCGGGACCCTAGGCGGGATGAGCAGTTCTTC.

This clonotype has a handful of counts. The rearrangement links TRBV5-4 to TRBJ2-1; TRBD2 matches at 7 bases. The CDR3 extends over 17 amino acids. V was clipped by 4 bases and J by 0 bases; unmatched bases: 10. Germline assignment: CDR1 SGHNT and CDR2 YYREEE (reference sequence). CDR3 coding DNA: TGTGCCAGCAGCCAACCTAAGCGGGGAAGCTCCTACAATGAGCAGTTCTTC. The encoded protein is CASSQPKRGSSYNEQFF.

This clonotype was seen ten or more times. The gene calls are TRBV7-9 and TRBJ2-1; 9 bases are a match to TRBD1. There are 15 residues in the CDR3. Germline values: CDR1 SEHNR, CDR2 FQNEAQ (reference sequence). The junction had 2 bases not matched to a gene; V was cut back by 2 bases and J by 3 bases. The CDR3 DNA is TGTGCCAGCAGCTTATCGGGACAGGGCTACAATGAGCAGTTCTTC. Translation: CASSLSGQGYNEQFF.

The V gene is TRBV11-1, the J gene TRBJ2-1; no firm D call. Trimming shortened V by 5 bases and J by 8 bases, and 22 bases separated the two germline ends. Germline V gene sequence: CDR1 SGHAT, CDR2 FQDESV (reference sequence). The CDR3 loop spans 16 amino acids. The chain's CDR3 is CASSDLFRLRVDEQFF. Written as DNA, the CDR3 is TGTGCCAGCAGCGACTTATTTAGGCTGAGAGTCGATGAGCAGTTCTTC.

The chain joins TRBV9 to TRBJ1-1; weak D call: TRBD1 (5 bases). The V gene lost 3 bases and the J gene lost 10 bases, with 16 bases spanning the gap. CDR3 length: 13 residues. Germline V gene data show CDR1 as SGDLS and CDR2 as YYNGEE. In nucleotides, the CDR3 is TGTGCCAGCAGCGAGGATGGGGGAGCAAGAGCTTTCTTT. Translation gives CASSEDGGARAFF.

This clonotype has only a few counts. The V call is TRBV7-3, the J call TRBJ2-1, with a tentative D call TRBD1 (7 bases). Trimming pared 4 bases from V and 6 bases from J, leaving 16 bases between. Germline CDR1 and CDR2: SGHTA and FQGTGA. This CDR3 is built from 15 residues. The CDR3 loop reads CASSSRDSAANEQFF. The CDR3, as DNA: TGTGCCAGCAGCTCGCGGGACAGTGCGGCCAATGAGCAGTTCTTC.

The J gene is TRBJ1-1, the V gene TRBV5-1, with 7 bases aligning to TRBD1. In germline, CDR1 is SGHRS, CDR2 YFSETQ. The CDR3 sequence is 14 residues long. The trim removed 4 bases at V and 4 bases at J, leaving 7 bases unmatched. CDR3 sequence: CASSPNRGSTEAFF. The CDR3 nucleotides are TGCGCCAGCAGCCCAAACAGGGGAAGCACTGAAGCTTTCTTT.

V usage is TRBV20-1 and J usage is TRBJ1-1; TRBD1 might be the D (5 bases). The CDR3 totals 13 residues. The V end lost 1 base, the J end lost 4 bases, and 10 bases lay between the germline ends. The germline CDR1 and CDR2 sequences are DFQATT and SNEGSKA (reference sequence). CDR3 sequence reads: CSARVQQATEAFF. The CDR3, as DNA: TGCAGTGCTAGAGTCCAACAGGCCACTGAAGCTTTCTTT.

This chain uses TRBV20-1 with TRBJ1-1; D is ambiguous. This CDR3 comprises 10 residues. V lost 3 bases and J lost 11, with 10 bases in between. Germline CDR1 reads DFQATT; CDR2 reads SNEGSKA (reference sequence). CDR3 amino acids: CSASDGWAFF. The CDR3 region has the DNA TGCAGTGCTAGTGATGGGTGGGCTTTCTTT.